This entry is about one TCR beta chain. These data come from a study of beta chain features in type 1 diabetes. For the study at large: Cell yields, gender and age were comparable in patients and healthy donors.

As every portion of the isolated RNA was reverse transcribed, the sequencing read expressed TCRB transcripts. Sequencing was performed with immunoSEQ multiplex PCR; in TCRdb, only in-frame clones are kept and a portion is missing. This sample has under 500,000 clones, with around 28% found just once. The length of the CDR3 is 11 residues. From germline, CDR1 is LGHNA and CDR2 YNFKEQ. The V end lost 4 bases, the J end lost 6 bases, and 7 bases lay between the germline ends. A single heparinised blood sample, averaging approximately 100 mL, was obtained per donor. This receptor was obtained from a man aged 18 to 30 in good health. The sequencing sample was made of naive CD4+ T cells from blood. The chain employs TRBV4-2 and TRBJ2-7; D ambiguous. CDR3: CASSLRGEQYF. The CDR3 DNA follows: TGTGCCAGCAGCCTTCGCGGCGAGCAGTACTTC.